Below are 25 T cell receptor beta chains sequenced from a single sample in a study of CD4 T cells in lung cancer. The method was immunoSEQ multiplex PCR; TCRdb's version includes in-frame clones alone and lacks a portion of them. This sample has under 5,000 clones, with roughly 74% found just once. Sequencing input: lung tumor tissue. The receptors derive from a man between 60 and 75 years old with non-small cell lung cancer.

This rearrangement joins TRBV5-1 to TRBJ2-2; TRBD2 is a possible D gene (5 bases). Per the germline V gene, CDR1 is SGHRS and CDR2 is YFSETQ. Trimming removed 2 bases from V and 5 bases from J, with 10 bases in between. The CDR3 runs to 14 residues. The chain's CDR3 is CASSLGSGTGELFF. The CDR3 coding sequence is TGCGCCAGCAGCTTAGGTTCGGGGACCGGGGAGCTGTTTTTT.

This chain joins TRBV29-1 and TRBJ2-3; D is ambiguous. The CDR3 totals 13 residues. V was clipped by 7 bases and J by 1 base, with 12 bases between them. The V gene's germline CDR1 is SQVTM and CDR2 ANQGSEA. The CDR3: CSAGVTGTDTQYF. The CDR3 nucleotides read TGCAGCGCCGGAGTGACTGGCACAGATACGCAGTATTTT.

The rearrangement joins TRBV5-5 to TRBJ2-5; 9 bases align to TRBD1. The CDR3 is made up of 14 amino acids. Germline V CDR1 and CDR2: SGHKS, YYEKEE (reference sequence). J was trimmed by 6 bases and V by 0 bases; bases with no gene match: 3. The CDR3 DNA is TGTGCCAGCAGCTTGGGGGGACAGGGCCAGACCCAGTACTTC. Translated: CASSLGGQGQTQYF.

The chain links TRBV19 to TRBJ1-1, with 8 bases identical to TRBD1. The CDR3 has 14 residues. J lost 8 bases, V lost 7 bases, and 12 bases had no gene match. Germline V gene sequence: CDR1 LNHDA, CDR2 SQIVND (reference sequence). CDR3 bases: TGTGCCAGTAAGAAAGACAGGGGCTTTAGAGAAGCTTTCTTT. Amino acids: CASKKDRGFREAFF.

The count of this clone is one. Germline and junction disagree at one end, which may indicate a read error. The genes are TRBV6-1 and TRBJ1-2; D unclear. The CDR3 length is 14 residues. The germline gives CDR1 MNHNS, CDR2 SASEGT. The CDR3 nucleotides are TGTGCCAGCAGTGAAGCGCCGTCCGCAAATGGCTGCACCTTC. It yields the protein CASSEAPSANGCTF.

The chain is built from TRBV28 and TRBJ2-7; 9 bases fit TRBD2. The V and J ends lost 6 bases and 5 bases, in that order; junction bases with no gene match: 11. The V gene's germline CDR1 is MDHEN and CDR2 SYDVKM. The CDR3 is made up of 15 amino acids. The CDR3 sequence: CASSPRGSGRNEQYV. The CDR3 nucleotides read TGTGCCAGCAGCCCCAGGGGGAGCGGGAGGAACGAGCAGTACGTC.

The chain employs TRBV5-1 and TRBJ2-7, with TRBD1 identical over 7 bases. CDR3 length: 15 residues. J gave up 5 bases and V 2 bases, and 10 bases lay outside the gene matches. Per the germline V gene, CDR1 is SGHRS and CDR2 is YFSETQ. This CDR3 reads CASSFAPPTGDEQYF. The CDR3 DNA follows: TGCGCCAGCAGCTTCGCTCCACCAACAGGGGACGAGCAGTACTTC.

The DNA of the CDR3 is TGTGCCAGCAGCCCCCGGACTGCCCTTTTGGCGGAGCAGTTCTTC. As protein: CASSPRTALLAEQFF. The chain employs TRBV14 and TRBJ2-1; possible D gene TRBD2, 5 bases. Germline V gene sequence: CDR1 SGHDN, CDR2 FVKESK. CDR3 length equals 15 residues. Trimming cost V 4 bases and J 10 bases, with 20 bases left between them.

The chain uses TRBV19 and TRBJ2-1; a weak D match, TRBD2 (5 bases). Trimming took off 3 bases at V and 7 bases at J, with 13 bases between the two ends. Germline V gene sequence: CDR1 LNHDA, CDR2 SQIVND (reference sequence). There are 14 residues in the CDR3. The CDR3, as DNA: TGTGCCAGTAGTATGGTCGGACTCCGGAATGAGCAGTTCTTC. Translated, it gives CASSMVGLRNEQFF.

This clone was observed a few times. The CDR3 DNA follows: TGTGCCATCAGTAGGGGACAGCAAGAGACCCAGTACTTC. Amino acids: CAISRGQQETQYF. The chain is built from TRBV10-3 and TRBJ2-5; 7 bases align to TRBD1. CDR3 length equals 13 residues. The J segment lost 2 bases and the V segment lost 5 bases, leaving 2 bases of the junction unmatched. From germline, CDR1 is ENHRY and CDR2 SYGVKD.

This clone is termed large. The sample has other DNA sequences that encode this CDR3 too. This chain links TRBV19 with TRBJ1-1, with D perhaps TRBD1 (6 bases). The CDR3 runs 14 residues. Per germline, CDR1 LNHDA and CDR2 SQIVND (reference sequence). The ends were cut back, 3 bases at V and 1 base at J, with 9 bases in the middle. The CDR3 nucleotides read TGTGCCAGTAGTATCGGCAGGGGGAACACTGAAGCTTTCTTT. This gives the protein CASSIGRGNTEAFF.

A single count supports this clone. The V gene is TRBV29-1, the J gene TRBJ2-5; 14 nucleotides align to TRBD2. Per germline, CDR1 SQVTM and CDR2 ANQGSEA. The J segment lost 5 bases and the V segment lost 6 bases, leaving 17 bases of the junction unmatched. CDR3 length: 18 residues. In nucleotides, the CDR3 is TGCAGCGTCCACGTCTGGGGGACTAGCGGGAGTAGATCCGAGACCCAGTACTTC. Its protein product is CSVHVWGTSGSRSETQYF. Using reference TRBV29-1 and TRBJ2-5 for the parts outside the CDR3, the full variable domain is SAVISQKPSRDICQRGTSLTIQCQVDSQVTMMFWYRQQPGQSLTLIATANQGSEATYESGFVIDKFPISRPNLTFSTLTVSNMSPEDSSIYLCSVHVWGTSGSRSETQYFGPGTRLLVL.

The chain couples TRBV6-1 to TRBJ2-1, with TRBD1 matching over 7 bases. This CDR3 has 16 amino acids. Germline CDR1 is MNHNS and CDR2 is SASEGT. J lost 4 bases, V lost 4 bases, and 10 bases had no gene match. The CDR3 is CASSVRGQGVYNEQFF. CDR3 coding DNA: TGTGCCAGCAGTGTCAGGGGCCAGGGGGTATACAATGAGCAGTTCTTC.

This clone was seen more than once but under ten times. The genes are TRBV6-5 and TRBJ1-5; the D gene is possibly TRBD1 (6 bases). Between the trimmed V and J ends, which lost 7 bases and 6 bases, there was a span of 13 bases. The CDR3 contains 13 residues. CDR1 MNHEY and CDR2 SVGAGI come from the germline V gene. In DNA, the CDR3 is TGTGCCAGCAAGAGAGGGGGGGCTCAGCCCCAGCATTTT. This sequence encodes CASKRGGAQPQHF.

This clone was detected only a few times. An end of the junction differs from the germline gene, which may be a read error. Other DNA variants within this sample encode the same CDR3. The V gene is TRBV7-3, the J gene TRBJ1-2, with TRBD1 matching 8 bases. The germline V gene encodes CDR1 SGHTA and CDR2 FQGTGA. The CDR3 has 16 residues. The CDR3 sequence is CASSRKGGQGNYGYTF. The CDR3 region has the DNA TGCGCCAGCAGCCGGAAAGGCGGACAGGGCAACTATGGCTACACCTTC.

The chain joins TRBV6-1 to TRBJ2-5; 9 bases agree with TRBD1. The J segment lost 5 bases and the V segment lost 5 bases, leaving 9 bases of the junction unmatched. Germline loops: CDR1 MNHNS, CDR2 SASEGT. The CDR3 totals 15 residues. The CDR3 coding sequence is TGTGCCAGCAGTAAGGGGACAGGGATCTCGGAGACCCAGTACTTC. Amino acids: CASSKGTGISETQYF.

The CDR3 bases are TGTGCCAGCAGTGCAGGGGGACAGTTTGAAAAACTGTTTTTT. Protein sequence: CASSAGGQFEKLFF. The chain is built from TRBV9 and TRBJ1-4; 7 bases fit TRBD1. CDR1 and CDR2 from the germline V gene are SGDLS and YYNGEE. The CDR3 sequence is 14 residues long. With 5 bases clipped from V and 7 bases from J, the junction kept 8 bases outside the gene matches. The full variable domain, its missing parts supplied by reference TRBV9 and TRBJ1-4, is DSGVTQTPKHLITATGQRVTLRCSPRSGDLSVYWYQQSLDQGLQFLIQYYNGEERAKGNILERFSAQQFPDLHSELNLSSLELGDSALYFCASSAGGQFEKLFFGSGTQLSVL.

This chain links TRBV23-1 with TRBJ2-3; D perhaps matches TRBD1 (6 bases). TRBV23-1 is designated an ORF whose function remains uncertain. Trimming cost V 2 bases and J 4 bases, with 22 bases left between them. This CDR3 is built from 18 residues. In nucleotides, the CDR3 is TGCGCCAGCAGTCAACCCTACTCCGGGACAAACCTCCCAGATACGCAGTATTTT. It translates to CASSQPYSGTNLPDTQYF.

The chain combines TRBV5-1 with TRBJ2-5; 9 positions agree with TRBD1. The CDR3 consists of 13 residues. J gave up 6 bases and V 4 bases, and 4 bases lay outside the gene matches. Looked up from germline, CDR1 is SGHRS and CDR2 is YFSETQ. CDR3 protein: CASSPGQGKTQYF. The CDR3 DNA reads TGCGCCAGCAGCCCGGGACAGGGTAAGACCCAGTACTTC.

This clone came up a few times. The V call is TRBV5-1, the J call TRBJ1-4, with TRBD1 as a possible D gene (5 bases). The CDR3 has 15 residues. Trimming removed 1 base from V and 7 bases from J, with 14 bases in between. The germline V gene has CDR1 SGHRS and CDR2 YFSETQ. The CDR3 is CASSLSGRDTEKLFF. CDR3 DNA sequence: TGCGCCAGCAGCTTGTCTGGCAGGGATACTGAAAAACTGTTTTTT.

V usage is TRBV7-6 and J usage is TRBJ2-7, with TRBD2 matching 10 bases. Germline CDR1 SGHVS, CDR2 FNYEAQ. The CDR3 has 15 amino acids. V shed 6 bases, J shed 0 bases, and the junction held 5 bases outside the gene matches. The CDR3 coding sequence is TGTGCCAGCAGTCGGACTAGCGGAAACTCCTACGAGCAGTACTTC. Its protein product is CASSRTSGNSYEQYF.

This chain connects TRBV12-5 to TRBJ2-3, with no clear D. Germline V lookup: CDR1 LGHNT, CDR2 FRNRAP. The CDR3 runs 12 residues. V was pared by 6 bases and J by 5 bases, with 9 bases between. The CDR3 sequence is CASGDIGDTQYF. CDR3 sequence (DNA): TGTGCTAGTGGAGACATTGGAGATACGCAGTATTTT.

The gene calls are TRBV7-2 and TRBJ2-7, with D hard to call. The CDR3 runs to 13 residues. In germline, CDR1 is SGHTA, CDR2 FQGNSA. V lost 0 bases, J lost 4 bases, and 7 bases lay in between. CDR3 protein: CASSLASTYEQYV. The CDR3 DNA reads as TGTGCCAGCAGCTTAGCGTCGACTTACGAGCAGTACGTC.

The rearrangement links TRBV18 to TRBJ1-5; tentative D call: TRBD1 (5 bases). Trimming removed 4 bases at V and 4 bases at J, with 8 bases between. Looked up from germline, CDR1 is KGHSH and CDR2 is LQKENI. This CDR3 spans 13 amino acids. The CDR3 spells CASSRQKNQPQHF. The CDR3 region has the DNA TGTGCCAGCTCACGACAGAAAAATCAGCCCCAGCATTTT.

This clone was picked up a small number of times. A read error may produce the germline difference seen at one junction end. J is TRBJ2-5 and V is TRBV7-7, with 8 bases fitting TRBD1. Germline V gene data show CDR1 as SSHAT and CDR2 as FNYEAQ (reference sequence). There are 13 residues in the CDR3. The DNA for the CDR3 is TGTGCTAGCAGCTGGACAGGGTTGGAGACCCAGTACTTC. Protein product: CASSWTGLETQYF.